This TCR beta chain stems from a study of T cells in Graves' hyperthyroidism and ophthalmopathy. Study results and caveats: Most thyroid clonotypes expanded above 0.001 were also detected in blood.

The CDR3 has 15 residues. V lost 4 bases, J lost 2 bases, and 1 base stayed unmatched. CDR1 is SGHTA, CDR2 FQGTGA, per germline. Comment on this clonotype: As yet, its antigen is unknown.

TCR beta CDR3 sequences were amplified from RNA transcripts. RT-PCR in the first round (using the HTBI primer set) targeted the TCR CDR3. One entry per CDR3 protein, called by TCRdb with MiXCR from the multiplex PCR reads. The table shows about 300,000 distinct CDR3 sequences, with approximately 17% occurring only once. This TCR was recovered from a man aged 30 to 39 with Graves' hyperthyroidism. The V gene is TRBV7-3, the J gene TRBJ1-6; TRBD1 matches at 8 bases. The sample consisted of blood. The CDR3: CASSSQGAYNSPLHF. The DNA of the CDR3 is TGTGCCAGCAGCTCACAGGGGGCCTATAATTCACCCCTCCACTTT.